These 23 T cell receptor beta chains came from one sample sequenced in a study of blood T cell dynamics during melanoma immunotherapy. The time point: pre-treatment baseline. Clones were read by immunoSEQ multiplex PCR, and TCRdb kept only the in-frame ones, dropping some. The sample gives approximately 15,000 clones, more than 75% of which show up once; approximately 4.6% is in the top ten. Source: blood, taken from a patient treated with checkpoint blockade. These TCRs come from a human donor with melanoma.

This chain links TRBV10-3 with TRBJ2-5; D is possibly TRBD1 (6 bases). There are 13 residues in the CDR3. Trimming pared 6 bases from V and 3 bases from J, leaving 11 bases between. The germline gives CDR1 ENHRY, CDR2 SYGVKD. The CDR3 nucleotides read TGTGCCATCAGGGACAGCGATAAAGAGACCCAGTACTTC. Amino acids: CAIRDSDKETQYF.

The CDR3 nucleotides are TGTGCCAGCAGCTTCAGCGGGGGGGCCTCCTACGAGCAGTACTTC. Amino acids: CASSFSGGASYEQYF. The V gene is TRBV7-3, the J gene TRBJ2-7; 10 bases are a match to TRBD2. The CDR3 totals 15 residues. The V gene end was trimmed by 3 bases and the J gene end by 0 bases; junction bases not matched to a gene: 2. Germline values: CDR1 SGHTA, CDR2 FQGTGA.

This chain connects TRBV9 to TRBJ2-3; D gene unclear. The ends were cut back, 0 bases at V and 5 bases at J, with 16 bases in the middle. Germline V gene lookup returns CDR1 SGDLS and CDR2 YYNGEE. CDR3 length equals 16 residues. CDR3 sequence reads: CASSVADGMRRDTQYF. In nucleotides, the CDR3 is TGTGCCAGCAGCGTAGCCGACGGAATGCGGCGAGATACGCAGTATTTT.

The CDR3 DNA reads TGTGCCAGCAGCTTTACAGGGGGTGCGTACGAGCAGTACTTC. This gives the protein CASSFTGGAYEQYF. The V and J genes are TRBV11-2 and TRBJ2-7, with 8 bases matching TRBD1. V trimming: 3 bases; J trimming: 4 bases; junction bases outside the gene matches: 5. The CDR3 spans 14 residues. Germline V gives CDR1 SGHAT, CDR2 FQNNGV.

The chain uses TRBV5-1 and TRBJ2-7; possibly TRBD1 for D (6 bases). Germline assignment: CDR1 SGHRS and CDR2 YFSETQ. The CDR3 extends over 17 amino acids. Trimming stripped 3 bases from V and 3 bases from J, with 22 bases between. The CDR3 spells CASSSVGHGTSDYEQYF. CDR3 coding DNA: TGCGCCAGCAGCTCCGTCGGACACGGGACATCAGACTACGAGCAGTACTTC.

J is TRBJ2-5 and V is TRBV5-1, with D possibly being TRBD1 (5 bases). Germline-derived CDR1 and CDR2 are SGHRS and YFSETQ. The germline V and J ends were trimmed by 2 bases and 4 bases, with 15 bases remaining between them. CDR3 length equals 15 residues. CDR3 region: CASSFGAGEGETQYF. The CDR3 DNA follows: TGCGCCAGCAGCTTTGGGGCTGGGGAAGGAGAGACCCAGTACTTC.

The chain uses TRBV6-1 and TRBJ1-5, with 7 nucleotides matching TRBD1. The CDR3 covers 14 residues. Germline CDR1 MNHNS, CDR2 SASEGT. After removal of 5 bases from V and 6 bases from J, the junction contained 7 bases not matched to a gene. CDR3: CASSFRGTAQPQHF. CDR3 nucleotide sequence: TGTGCCAGCAGTTTCCGAGGGACAGCTCAGCCCCAGCATTTT.

This chain joins TRBV2 and TRBJ2-4; D unresolved. V was trimmed by 10 bases and J by 0 bases, leaving 28 bases between them. This CDR3 region has 19 residues. In germline, CDR1 is SNHLY, CDR2 FYNNEI. The CDR3 region has the DNA TGTGCCACCAAGGCCAGTGGCGCTATCCCTCCCCTAGCCAAAAACATTCAGTACTTC. Translating gives CATKASGAIPPLAKNIQYF.

This rearrangement joins TRBV4-2 to TRBJ2-2; D remains ambiguous. The CDR3 is 15 residues long. Germline V lookup: CDR1 LGHNA, CDR2 YNFKEQ. Trimming left V 1 base short and J 1 base short, with 7 bases between. In DNA, the CDR3 is TGTGCCAGCAGCCAAGTCGTCGTGAACACCGGGGAGCTGTTTTTT. The encoded protein is CASSQVVVNTGELFF.

The rearrangement joins TRBV2 to TRBJ2-7; 9 nucleotides line up with TRBD2. Germline CDR1 reads SNHLY; CDR2 reads FYNNEI. CDR3 length equals 14 residues. J gave up 0 bases and V 9 bases, and 6 bases lay outside the gene matches. CDR3 nucleotide sequence: TGTGCCAGTCGTACTAGCGGGTTCTCCTACGAGCAGTACTTC. This translates into CASRTSGFSYEQYF.

The sample holds a few counts of this clone. Here the CDR3 DNA reads TGTGCCAGTAGTAAAGGGGGTAGAACTGAAGCTTTCTTT. It translates to CASSKGGRTEAFF. V gene TRBV19 combines with J gene TRBJ1-1; weak D call: TRBD1 (6 bases). V was pared by 4 bases and J by 5 bases, with 11 bases between. Per germline, CDR1 LNHDA and CDR2 SQIVND (reference sequence). The CDR3 covers 13 residues.

The chain carries TRBV27 and TRBJ2-5, with TRBD2 matching 7 bases. With V trimmed by 2 bases and J by 5 bases, 11 bases remained unmatched. Germline values: CDR1 MNHEY, CDR2 SMNVEV (reference sequence). This CDR3 contains 16 residues. The chain's CDR3 is CASSLTRATGRETQYF. CDR3 DNA sequence: TGTGCCAGCAGTTTAACCCGAGCAACCGGGAGGGAGACCCAGTACTTC.

The gene calls are TRBV6-5 and TRBJ1-2; no reliable D call. The V gene's germline CDR1 is MNHEY and CDR2 SVGAGI. CDR3 length equals 13 residues. With 4 bases removed from V and 8 bases from J, the gap between germline ends came to 14 bases. The CDR3 DNA is TGTGCCAGCAGTTCCCGGTTAGGGAGGGGCTACACCTTC. Translated, it gives CASSSRLGRGYTF.

The V gene is TRBV5-1, the J gene TRBJ2-3; TRBD2 matches at 7 bases. V lost 0 bases and J lost 3; bases outside the gene matches: 7. Germline values: CDR1 SGHRS, CDR2 YFSETQ. This CDR3 has 16 residues. The DNA of the CDR3 is TGCGCCAGCAGCTTGGGGATCAGGGAGGGGACAGATACGCAGTATTTT. Translated: CASSLGIREGTDTQYF. Full variable domain (outside the CDR3, taken from reference TRBV5-1 and TRBJ2-3): KAGVTQTPRYLIKTRGQQVTLSCSPISGHRSVSWYQQTPGQGLQFLFEYFSETQRNKGNFPGRFSGRQFSNSRSEMNVSTLELGDSALYLCASSLGIREGTDTQYFGPGTRLTVL.

The chain has TRBV11-3 and TRBJ1-6; D is unclear. This CDR3 comprises 14 residues. Germline CDR1 reads SGHNT; CDR2 reads YENEEA. V was clipped by 2 bases and J by 7 bases, with 9 bases between them. The CDR3: CASSLYSINSPLHF. The DNA of the CDR3 is TGTGCCAGCAGCTTATACAGTATCAATTCACCCCTCCACTTT.

The sample holds a few counts of this clone. The V and J genes are TRBV2 and TRBJ2-3; 12 bases agree with TRBD2. V lost 6 bases to trimming and J lost 0 bases; unmatched junction nucleotides: 10. The V gene's germline CDR1 is SNHLY and CDR2 FYNNEI. The CDR3 extends over 18 amino acids. The CDR3 sequence is CASSSLAGGDTSTDTQYF. DNA for the CDR3: TGTGCCAGCAGCTCCCTAGCGGGGGGGGACACTAGCACAGATACGCAGTATTTT.

This chain uses TRBV5-1 with TRBJ1-2; no reliable D call. V shed 0 bases and J shed 6 bases, with 9 bases lying between them. Germline CDR1 SGHRS, CDR2 YFSETQ. This CDR3 comprises 13 residues. CDR3 loop: CASSLDQRDGYTF. CDR3 sequence (DNA): TGCGCCAGCAGCTTGGACCAGAGGGATGGCTACACCTTC.

V gene TRBV5-6 combines with J gene TRBJ1-5; TRBD1 might be the D (6 bases). The CDR3 totals 13 residues. V was cut by 4 bases and J by 11 bases, with 16 bases left in between. Germline-derived CDR1 and CDR2 are SGHDT and YYEEEE. This CDR3 reads CASSRTGSVAQHF. The DNA for the CDR3 is TGTGCCAGCAGCCGAACAGGGTCTGTAGCCCAGCATTTT.

The CDR3: CASRDRGGLDGAFF. The CDR3 DNA follows: TGTGCCAGCAGGGACAGGGGGGGTTTGGATGGAGCTTTCTTT. This chain connects TRBV6-5 to TRBJ1-1; 10 nucleotides agree with TRBD1. CDR3 length: 14 residues. The V gene end was trimmed by 6 bases and the J gene end by 10 bases; junction bases not matched to a gene: 11. Germline lookup yields CDR1 MNHEY and CDR2 SVGAGI.

This chain connects TRBV5-1 to TRBJ2-1; 7 bases align to TRBD1. CDR1 and CDR2 (germline): SGHRS, YFSETQ. CDR3 length: 13 residues. V shed 3 bases, J shed 7 bases, and the junction held 4 bases outside the gene matches. CDR3 protein: CASSYGQANEQFF. The DNA of the CDR3 is TGCGCCAGCAGCTATGGACAGGCGAATGAGCAGTTCTTC.

V is TRBV7-9 and J is TRBJ2-7; TRBD2 matches 7 bases. CDR1 SEHNR and CDR2 FQNEAQ come from the germline V gene (reference sequence). This CDR3 is 15 amino acids long. J lost 0 bases, V lost 2 bases, and 4 bases had no gene match. CDR3 sequence (DNA): TGTGCCAGCAGCTTAAGGCGGGGGAGCTCCTACGAGCAGTACTTC. Protein sequence: CASSLRRGSSYEQYF.

The V gene is TRBV11-2, the J gene TRBJ2-4; D is unclear. The CDR3 covers 15 residues. The germline CDR1 and CDR2 sequences are SGHAT and FQNNGV. Trimming shortened V by 1 base and J by 1 base, and 8 bases separated the two germline ends. CDR3 protein: CASSLARTAKNIQYF. The CDR3, as DNA: TGTGCCAGCAGCTTAGCCCGCACCGCCAAAAACATTCAGTACTTC.

The chain is built from TRBV18 and TRBJ2-5, with D uncertain. V was clipped by 0 bases and J by 1 base, with 3 bases between them. The CDR3 runs to 13 residues. Germline CDR1 KGHSH, CDR2 LQKENI. The CDR3 bases are TGTGCCAGCTCACCACCCAGCCAAGAGACCCAGTACTTC. This encodes CASSPPSQETQYF.